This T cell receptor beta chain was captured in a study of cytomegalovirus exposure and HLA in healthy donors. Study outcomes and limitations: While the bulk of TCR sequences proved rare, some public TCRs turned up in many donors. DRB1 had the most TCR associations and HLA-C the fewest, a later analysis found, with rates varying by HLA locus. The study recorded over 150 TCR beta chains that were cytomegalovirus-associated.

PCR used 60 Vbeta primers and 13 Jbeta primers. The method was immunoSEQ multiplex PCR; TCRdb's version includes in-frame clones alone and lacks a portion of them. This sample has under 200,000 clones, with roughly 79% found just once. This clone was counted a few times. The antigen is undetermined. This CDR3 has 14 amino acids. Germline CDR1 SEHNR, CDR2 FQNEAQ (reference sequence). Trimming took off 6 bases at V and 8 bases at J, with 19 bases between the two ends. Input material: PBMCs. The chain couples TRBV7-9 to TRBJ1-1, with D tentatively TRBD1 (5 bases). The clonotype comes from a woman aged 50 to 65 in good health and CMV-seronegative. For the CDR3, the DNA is TGTGCCAGCAGTATAGCAAGTAAAGACAGCGAAGCTTTCTTT. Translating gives CASSIASKDSEAFF.